The text below deals with one TCR beta chain. Its antigen is not identified. These data originate in a study of shared clonotypes between healthy human individuals. Whole-study context: CD4 naive and memory got three plates each, CD8 naive two, CD8 memory one.

Naive CD45RA+ and memory CD45RA-negative subsets were split from CD4+ cells. Study-wide results and limits: In four donors, about 5% of naive CD4 clonotypes appeared in common.

A 200 ng quantity of DNA, 25,000 to 35,000 T cell genomes, went into the sorted-subset replicate PCRs. Repertoires were generated with immunoSEQ multiplex PCR, while TCRdb's copy carries only in-frame clones and drops some. The sample includes 550,000 to 800,000 clones, over 65% of them seen just once. The germline V gene encodes CDR1 SGHDN and CDR2 FVKESK. This CDR3 spans 14 amino acids. Trimming cost V 4 bases and J 2 bases, with 12 bases left between them. The chain joins TRBV14 to TRBJ2-7; no clear D. This sequence originates from a woman aged 30 to 39 in good health. Sequenced input: memory CD4+ T cells sorted from blood. Specified subset: CD45RA-negative fraction. The CDR3 sequence is CASSPEDGAYEQYF. In DNA, the CDR3 is TGTGCCAGCAGCCCCGAGGATGGCGCCTACGAGCAGTACTTC. The variable domain in full, completed from reference TRBV14 and TRBJ2-7, reads EAGVTQFPSHSVIEKGQTVTLRCDPISGHDNLYWYRRVMGKEIKFLLHFVKESKQDESGMPNNRFLAERTGGTYSTLKVQPAELEDSGVYFCASSPEDGAYEQYFGPGTRLTVT.